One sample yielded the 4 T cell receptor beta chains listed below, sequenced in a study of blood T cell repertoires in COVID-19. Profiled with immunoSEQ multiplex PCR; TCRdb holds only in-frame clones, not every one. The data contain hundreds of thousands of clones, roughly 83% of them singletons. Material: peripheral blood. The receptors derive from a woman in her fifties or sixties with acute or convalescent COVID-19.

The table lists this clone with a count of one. CDR3 in amino acids: CASSEPIAGWGEQFF. DNA of the CDR3: TGTGCCAGCAGTGAGCCTATAGCGGGATGGGGTGAGCAGTTCTTC. The chain employs TRBV6-1 and TRBJ2-1; TRBD2 agrees at 8 bases. In germline, CDR1 is MNHNS, CDR2 SASEGT. Trimming removed 3 bases from V and 9 bases from J; junction bases left unmatched: 10. The CDR3 has 15 amino acids.

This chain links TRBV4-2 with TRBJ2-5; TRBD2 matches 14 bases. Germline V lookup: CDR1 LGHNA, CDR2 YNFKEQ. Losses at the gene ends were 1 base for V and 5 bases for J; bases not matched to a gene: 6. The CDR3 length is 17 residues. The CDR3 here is CASSQGGTSGSGETQYF. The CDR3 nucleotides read TGTGCCAGCAGCCAAGGGGGGACTAGCGGGAGTGGGGAGACCCAGTACTTC.

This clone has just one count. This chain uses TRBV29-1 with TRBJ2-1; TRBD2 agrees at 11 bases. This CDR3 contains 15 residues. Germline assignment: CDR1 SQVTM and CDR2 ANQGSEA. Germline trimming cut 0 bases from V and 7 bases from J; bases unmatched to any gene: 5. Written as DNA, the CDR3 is TGCAGCGTTGAAGATGGGGTAGCGGGAGGGAATGAGCAGTTCTTC. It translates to CSVEDGVAGGNEQFF.

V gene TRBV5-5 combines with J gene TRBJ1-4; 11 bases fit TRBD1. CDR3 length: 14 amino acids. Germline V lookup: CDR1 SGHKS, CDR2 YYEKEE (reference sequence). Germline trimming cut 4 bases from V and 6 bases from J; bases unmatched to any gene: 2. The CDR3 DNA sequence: TGTGCCAGCAGCCCGGGACAGGGGGATGAAAAACTGTTTTTT. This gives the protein CASSPGQGDEKLFF.